This TCR beta chain emerged from a study of CD8 T cells in ankylosing spondylitis. This clonotype was seen a handful of times. Its specificity is unknown. Study findings and constraints: Blood of patients with ankylosing spondylitis appeared to be characterized by a TCR beta motif of several highly homologous variants.

The V end was cut by 5 bases, the J end by 0 bases, with 14 bases between. This CDR3 is 17 amino acids long. CDR1 and CDR2 (germline): LGHDT, YNNKEL (reference sequence). TCRdb processed the 5' RACE reads anew with MiXCR; each CDR3 protein has one entry. The repertoire holds 190,000 or so distinct CDR3 sequences, with 9.5% to 15% as singletons. This clonotype originated in a male donor with ankylosing spondylitis or in good health (not recorded which). Specimen: blood, either unsorted or a sorted T cell fraction (not recorded which). The chain uses TRBV3-1 and TRBJ2-6; D unclear. CDR3 in DNA: TGTGCCAGCAGCGACTTCCCAAACTACTCTGGGGCCAACGTCCTGACTTTC. Translated, it gives CASSDFPNYSGANVLTF.